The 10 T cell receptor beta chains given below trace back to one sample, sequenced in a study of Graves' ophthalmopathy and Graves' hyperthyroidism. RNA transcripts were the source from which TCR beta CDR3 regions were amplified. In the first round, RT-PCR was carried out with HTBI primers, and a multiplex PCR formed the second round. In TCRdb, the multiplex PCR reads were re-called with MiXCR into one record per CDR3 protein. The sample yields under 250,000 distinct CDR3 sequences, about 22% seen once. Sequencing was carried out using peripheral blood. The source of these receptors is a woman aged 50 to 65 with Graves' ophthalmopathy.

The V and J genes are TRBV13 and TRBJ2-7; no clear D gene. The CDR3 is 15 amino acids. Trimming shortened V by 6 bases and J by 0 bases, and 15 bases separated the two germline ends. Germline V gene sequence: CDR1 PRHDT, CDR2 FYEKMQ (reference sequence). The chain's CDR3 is CASSFVRTSSYEQYF. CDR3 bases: TGTGCCAGCAGTTTCGTCCGTACGAGCTCCTACGAGCAGTACTTC.

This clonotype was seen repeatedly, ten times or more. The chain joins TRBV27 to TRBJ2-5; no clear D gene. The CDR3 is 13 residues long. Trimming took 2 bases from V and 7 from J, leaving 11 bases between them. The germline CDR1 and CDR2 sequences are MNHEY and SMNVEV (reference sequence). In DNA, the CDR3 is TGTGCCAGCAGTTTAGAAGGGCTGGGGACCCAGTACTTC. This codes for CASSLEGLGTQYF.

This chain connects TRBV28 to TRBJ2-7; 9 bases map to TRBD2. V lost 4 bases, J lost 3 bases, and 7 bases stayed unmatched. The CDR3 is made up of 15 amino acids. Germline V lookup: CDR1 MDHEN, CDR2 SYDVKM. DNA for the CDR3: TGTGCCAGCAGTTCAAGGAGCGGGAGGCTCTACGAGCAGTACTTC. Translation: CASSSRSGRLYEQYF.

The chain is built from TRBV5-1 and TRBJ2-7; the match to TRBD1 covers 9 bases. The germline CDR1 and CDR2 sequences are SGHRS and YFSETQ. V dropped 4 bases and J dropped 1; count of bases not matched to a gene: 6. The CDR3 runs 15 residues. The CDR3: CASSRDGQGSYEQYF. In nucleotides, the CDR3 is TGCGCCAGCAGCCGCGACGGACAGGGGTCCTACGAGCAGTACTTC.

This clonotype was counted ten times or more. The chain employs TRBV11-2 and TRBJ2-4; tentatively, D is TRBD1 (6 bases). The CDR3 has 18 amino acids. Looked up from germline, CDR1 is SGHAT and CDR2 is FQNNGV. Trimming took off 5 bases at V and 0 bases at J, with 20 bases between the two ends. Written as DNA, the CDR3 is TGTGCCAGCAGCGAAAGAACGACAGGAAGACTAGCCAAAAACATTCAGTACTTC. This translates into CASSERTTGRLAKNIQYF. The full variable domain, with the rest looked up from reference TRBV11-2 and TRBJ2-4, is EAGVAQSPRYKIIEKRQSVAFWCNPISGHATLYWYQQILGQGPKLLIQFQNNGVVDDSQLPKDRFSAERLKGVDSTLKIQPAKLEDSAVYLCASSERTTGRLAKNIQYFGAGTRLSVL.

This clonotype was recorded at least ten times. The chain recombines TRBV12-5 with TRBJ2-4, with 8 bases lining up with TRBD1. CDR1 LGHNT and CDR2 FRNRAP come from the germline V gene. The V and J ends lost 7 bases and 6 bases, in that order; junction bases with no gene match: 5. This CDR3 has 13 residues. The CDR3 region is CASVPGTGNIQYF. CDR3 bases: TGTGCTAGTGTTCCCGGGACAGGAAACATTCAGTACTTC. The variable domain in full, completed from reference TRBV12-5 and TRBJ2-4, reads DARVTQTPRHKVTEMGQEVTMRCQPILGHNTVFWYRQTMMQGLELLAYFRNRAPLDDSGMPKDRFSAEMPDATLATLKIQPSEPRDSAVYFCASVPGTGNIQYFGAGTRLSVL.

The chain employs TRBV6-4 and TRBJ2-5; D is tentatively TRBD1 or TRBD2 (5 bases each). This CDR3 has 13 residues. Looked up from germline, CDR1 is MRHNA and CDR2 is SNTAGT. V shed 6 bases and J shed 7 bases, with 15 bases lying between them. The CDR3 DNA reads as TGTGCCAGCAGCGAGGGACGGGCCACGACCCAGTACTTC. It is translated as CASSEGRATTQYF.

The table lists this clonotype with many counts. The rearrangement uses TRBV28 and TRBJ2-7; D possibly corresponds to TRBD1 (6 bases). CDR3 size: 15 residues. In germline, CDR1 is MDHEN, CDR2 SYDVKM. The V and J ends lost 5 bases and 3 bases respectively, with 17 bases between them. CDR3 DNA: TGTGCCAGCAGTACCCGGACAGTAAAGCTCTACGAGCAGTACTTC. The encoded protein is CASSTRTVKLYEQYF.

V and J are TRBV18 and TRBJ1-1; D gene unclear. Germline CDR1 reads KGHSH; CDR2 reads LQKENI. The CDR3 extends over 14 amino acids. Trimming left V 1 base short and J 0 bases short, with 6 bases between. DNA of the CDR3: TGTGCCAGCTCACCACAGCATATGAACACTGAAGCTTTCTTT. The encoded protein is CASSPQHMNTEAFF.

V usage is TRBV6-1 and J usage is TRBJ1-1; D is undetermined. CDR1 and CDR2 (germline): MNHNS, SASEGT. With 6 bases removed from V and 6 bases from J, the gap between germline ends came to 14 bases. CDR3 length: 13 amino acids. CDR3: CASRKQEFSEAFF. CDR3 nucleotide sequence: TGTGCCAGCAGGAAGCAGGAGTTCTCTGAAGCTTTCTTT.